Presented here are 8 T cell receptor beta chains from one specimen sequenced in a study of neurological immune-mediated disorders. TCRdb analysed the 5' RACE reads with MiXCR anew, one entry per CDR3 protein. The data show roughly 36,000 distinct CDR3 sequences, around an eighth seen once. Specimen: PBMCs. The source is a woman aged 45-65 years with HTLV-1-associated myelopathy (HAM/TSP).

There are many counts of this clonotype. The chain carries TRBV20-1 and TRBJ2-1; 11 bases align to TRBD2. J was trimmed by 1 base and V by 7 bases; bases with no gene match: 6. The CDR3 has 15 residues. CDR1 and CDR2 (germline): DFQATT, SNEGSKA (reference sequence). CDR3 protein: CSVRRLAGSYNEQFF. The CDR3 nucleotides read TGCAGTGTTCGCCGACTAGCGGGGTCCTACAATGAGCAGTTCTTC.

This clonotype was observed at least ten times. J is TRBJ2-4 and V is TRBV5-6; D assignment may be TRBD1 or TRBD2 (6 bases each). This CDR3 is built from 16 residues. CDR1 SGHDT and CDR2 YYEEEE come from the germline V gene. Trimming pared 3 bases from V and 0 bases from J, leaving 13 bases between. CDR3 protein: CASSWRGFLAKNIQYF. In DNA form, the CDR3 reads TGTGCCAGCAGCTGGAGGGGGTTCTTAGCCAAAAACATTCAGTACTTC.

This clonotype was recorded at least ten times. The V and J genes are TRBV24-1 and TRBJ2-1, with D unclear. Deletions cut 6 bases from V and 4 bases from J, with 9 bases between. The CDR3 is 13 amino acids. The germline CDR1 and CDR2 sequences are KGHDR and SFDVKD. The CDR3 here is CATSLQSYNEQFF. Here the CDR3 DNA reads TGTGCCACCAGTCTGCAGAGTTACAATGAGCAGTTCTTC.

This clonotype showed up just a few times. The CDR3 DNA sequence: TGTGCCAGCAGTGAAGTAAGTCGGGGGTCCGGTTACGAGCAGTACGTC. It encodes CASSEVSRGSGYEQYV. The chain uses TRBV6-1 and TRBJ2-7, with D perhaps TRBD2 (6 bases). Trimming left V 1 base short and J 4 bases short, with 17 bases between. This CDR3 is 16 amino acids long. Germline loops: CDR1 MNHNS, CDR2 SASEGT.

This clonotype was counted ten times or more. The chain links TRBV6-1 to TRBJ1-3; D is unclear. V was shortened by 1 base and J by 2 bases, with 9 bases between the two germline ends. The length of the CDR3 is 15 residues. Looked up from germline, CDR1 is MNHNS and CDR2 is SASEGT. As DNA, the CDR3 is TGTGCCAGCAGTGAAGGGTACAGTCCTGGAAACACCATATATTTT. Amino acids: CASSEGYSPGNTIYF.

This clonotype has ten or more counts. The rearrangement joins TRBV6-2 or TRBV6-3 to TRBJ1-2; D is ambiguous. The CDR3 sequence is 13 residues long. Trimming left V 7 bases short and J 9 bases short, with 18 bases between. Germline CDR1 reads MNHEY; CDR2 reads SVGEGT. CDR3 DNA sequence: TGTGCCAGCAAAGCAGGCGCTCTATTGCGCTACACCTTC. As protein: CASKAGALLRYTF.

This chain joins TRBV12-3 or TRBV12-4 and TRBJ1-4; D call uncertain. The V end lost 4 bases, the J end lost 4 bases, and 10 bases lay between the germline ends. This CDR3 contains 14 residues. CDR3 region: CASSSTGINEKLFF. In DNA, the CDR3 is TGTGCCAGCAGTTCGACTGGAATTAATGAAAAACTGTTTTTT.

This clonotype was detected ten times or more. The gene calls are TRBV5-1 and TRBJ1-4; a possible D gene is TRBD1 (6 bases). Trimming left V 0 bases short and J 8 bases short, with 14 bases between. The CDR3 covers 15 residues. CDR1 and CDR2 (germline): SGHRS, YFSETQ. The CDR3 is CASSLAAGEEEKLFF. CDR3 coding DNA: TGCGCCAGCAGCTTGGCTGCAGGGGAGGAAGAAAAACTGTTTTTT.